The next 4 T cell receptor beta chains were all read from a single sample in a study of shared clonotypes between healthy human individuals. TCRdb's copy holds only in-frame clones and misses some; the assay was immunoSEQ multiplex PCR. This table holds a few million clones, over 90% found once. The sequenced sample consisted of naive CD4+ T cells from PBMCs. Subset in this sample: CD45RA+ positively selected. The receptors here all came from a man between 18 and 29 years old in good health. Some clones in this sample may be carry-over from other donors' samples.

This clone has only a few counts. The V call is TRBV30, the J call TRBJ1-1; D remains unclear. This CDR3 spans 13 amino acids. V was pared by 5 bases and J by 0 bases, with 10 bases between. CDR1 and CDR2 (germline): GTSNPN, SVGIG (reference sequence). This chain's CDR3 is CAWSKMLNTEAFF. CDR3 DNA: TGTGCCTGGTCAAAAATGCTGAACACTGAAGCTTTCTTT.

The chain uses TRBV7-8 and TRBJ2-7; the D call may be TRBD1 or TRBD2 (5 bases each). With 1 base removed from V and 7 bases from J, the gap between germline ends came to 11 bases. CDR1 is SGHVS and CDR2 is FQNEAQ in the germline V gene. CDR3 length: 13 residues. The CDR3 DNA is TGTGCCAGCAGCTTAGGGATTTGGGGGGAGCAGTACTTC. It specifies CASSLGIWGEQYF.

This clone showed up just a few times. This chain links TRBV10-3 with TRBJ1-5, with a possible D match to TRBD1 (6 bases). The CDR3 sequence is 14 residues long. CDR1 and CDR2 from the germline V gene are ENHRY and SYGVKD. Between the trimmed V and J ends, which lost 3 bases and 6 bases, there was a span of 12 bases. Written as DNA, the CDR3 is TGTGCCATCAGTGAACAGGGAGGGAGTCAGCCCCAGCATTTT. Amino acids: CAISEQGGSQPQHF.

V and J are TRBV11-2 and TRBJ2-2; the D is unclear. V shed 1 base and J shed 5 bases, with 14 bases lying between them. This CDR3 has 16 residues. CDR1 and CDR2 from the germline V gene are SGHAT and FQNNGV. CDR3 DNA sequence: TGTGCCAGCAGCTTAGTAGCAGGAGACCAAACCGGGGAGCTGTTTTTT. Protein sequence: CASSLVAGDQTGELFF.